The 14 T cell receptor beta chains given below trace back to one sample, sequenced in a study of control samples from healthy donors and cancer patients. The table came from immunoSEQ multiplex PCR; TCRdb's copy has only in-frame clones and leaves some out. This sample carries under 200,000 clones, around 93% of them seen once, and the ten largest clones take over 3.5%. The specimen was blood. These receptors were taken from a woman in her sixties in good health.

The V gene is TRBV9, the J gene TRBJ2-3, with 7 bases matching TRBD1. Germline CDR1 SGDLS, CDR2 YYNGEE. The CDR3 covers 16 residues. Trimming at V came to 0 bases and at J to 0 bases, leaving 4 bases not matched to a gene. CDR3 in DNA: TGTGCCAGCAGCGTAGATGAGGGACAGAGCACAGATACGCAGTATTTT. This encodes CASSVDEGQSTDTQYF.

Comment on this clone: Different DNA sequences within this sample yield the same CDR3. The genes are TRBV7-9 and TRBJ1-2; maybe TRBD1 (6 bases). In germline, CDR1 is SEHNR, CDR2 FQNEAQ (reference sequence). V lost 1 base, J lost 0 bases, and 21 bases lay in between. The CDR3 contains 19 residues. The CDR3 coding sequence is TGTGCCAGCAGCTTAGTTCAATCGGGGTGGGGGGCCTCTAACTATGGCTACACCTTC. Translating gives CASSLVQSGWGASNYGYTF.

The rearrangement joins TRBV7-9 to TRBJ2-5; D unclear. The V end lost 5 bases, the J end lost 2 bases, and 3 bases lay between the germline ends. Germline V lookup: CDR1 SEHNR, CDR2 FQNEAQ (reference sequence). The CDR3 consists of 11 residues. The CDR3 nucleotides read TGTGCCAGCAGCCGACAAGAGACCCAGTACTTC. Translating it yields CASSRQETQYF.

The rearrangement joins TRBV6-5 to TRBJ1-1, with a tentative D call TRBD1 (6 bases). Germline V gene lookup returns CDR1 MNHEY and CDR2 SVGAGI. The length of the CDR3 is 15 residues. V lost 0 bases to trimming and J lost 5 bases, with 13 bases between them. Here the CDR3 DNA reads TGTGCCAGCAGTTACTCAAGGGGGGGATGGACTGAAGCTTTCTTT. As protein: CASSYSRGGWTEAFF.

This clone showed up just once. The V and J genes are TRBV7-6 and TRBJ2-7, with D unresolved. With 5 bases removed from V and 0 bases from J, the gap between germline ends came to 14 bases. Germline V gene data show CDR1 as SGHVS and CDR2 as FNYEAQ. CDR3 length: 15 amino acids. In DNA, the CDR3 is TGTGCCAGCAGCCCCTCGCCGGGTAACTCCTACGAGCAGTACTTC. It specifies CASSPSPGNSYEQYF.

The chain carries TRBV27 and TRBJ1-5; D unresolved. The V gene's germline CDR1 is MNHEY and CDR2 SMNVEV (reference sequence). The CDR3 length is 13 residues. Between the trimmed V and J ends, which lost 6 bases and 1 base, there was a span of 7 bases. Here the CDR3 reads CASRLMSNQPQHF. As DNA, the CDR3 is TGTGCCAGCAGACTTATGAGCAATCAGCCCCAGCATTTT.

CDR3 sequence (DNA): TGCGCCAGCAGCCAAGAGCAAAGGGGAAGAAACACCATATATTTT. Translated: CASSQEQRGRNTIYF. The chain joins TRBV4-1 to TRBJ1-3, with a weak D call TRBD1 (5 bases). The germline gives CDR1 MGHRA, CDR2 YSYEKL. This CDR3 contains 15 residues. V was cut by 0 bases and J by 5 bases, with 11 bases left in between.

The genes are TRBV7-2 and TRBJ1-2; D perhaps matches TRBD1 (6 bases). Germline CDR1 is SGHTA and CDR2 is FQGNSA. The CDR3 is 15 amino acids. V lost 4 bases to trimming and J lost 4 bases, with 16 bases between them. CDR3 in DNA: TGTGCCAGCAGCTCCCGGGACATTCTTCTCTATGGCTACACCTTC. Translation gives CASSSRDILLYGYTF.

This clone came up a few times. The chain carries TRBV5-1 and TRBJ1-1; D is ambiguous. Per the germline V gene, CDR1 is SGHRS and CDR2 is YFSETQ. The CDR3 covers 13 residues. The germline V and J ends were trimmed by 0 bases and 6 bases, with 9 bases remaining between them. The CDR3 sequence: CASSLASSAEAFF. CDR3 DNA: TGCGCCAGCAGCTTGGCCAGTTCAGCTGAAGCTTTCTTT.

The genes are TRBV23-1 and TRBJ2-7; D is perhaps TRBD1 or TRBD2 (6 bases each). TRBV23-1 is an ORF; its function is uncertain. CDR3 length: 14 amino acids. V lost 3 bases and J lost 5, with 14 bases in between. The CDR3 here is CASSHNDRRDEQYF. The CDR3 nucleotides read TGCGCCAGCAGTCATAATGACAGGAGGGACGAGCAGTACTTC.

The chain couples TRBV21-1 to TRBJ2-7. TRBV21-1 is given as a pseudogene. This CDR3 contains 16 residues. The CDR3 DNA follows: TGTGCCAGCAGCAAAGTAAGGACGATCAAGCCCTACGAGCAGTACTTC. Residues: CASSKVRTIKPYEQYF.

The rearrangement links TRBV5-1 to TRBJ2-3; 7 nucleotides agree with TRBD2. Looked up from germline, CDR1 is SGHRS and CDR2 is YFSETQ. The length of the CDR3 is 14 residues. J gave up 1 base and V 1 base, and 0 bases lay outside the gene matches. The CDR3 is CASSLTSGTDTQYF. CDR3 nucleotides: TGCGCCAGCAGCTTGACTAGCGGCACAGATACGCAGTATTTT.

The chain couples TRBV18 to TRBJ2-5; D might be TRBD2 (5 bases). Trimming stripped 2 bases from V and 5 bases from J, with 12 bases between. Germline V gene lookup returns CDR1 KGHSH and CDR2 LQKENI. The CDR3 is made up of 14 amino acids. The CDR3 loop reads CASSPLDSVETQYF. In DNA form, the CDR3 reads TGTGCCAGCTCACCATTGGACTCAGTGGAGACCCAGTACTTC.

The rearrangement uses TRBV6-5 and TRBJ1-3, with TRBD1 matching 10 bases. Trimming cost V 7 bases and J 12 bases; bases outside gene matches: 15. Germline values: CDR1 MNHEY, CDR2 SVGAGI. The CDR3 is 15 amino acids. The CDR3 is CASMDWDRGHFGIYF. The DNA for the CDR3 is TGTGCCAGCATGGATTGGGACAGGGGCCATTTCGGCATATATTTT.